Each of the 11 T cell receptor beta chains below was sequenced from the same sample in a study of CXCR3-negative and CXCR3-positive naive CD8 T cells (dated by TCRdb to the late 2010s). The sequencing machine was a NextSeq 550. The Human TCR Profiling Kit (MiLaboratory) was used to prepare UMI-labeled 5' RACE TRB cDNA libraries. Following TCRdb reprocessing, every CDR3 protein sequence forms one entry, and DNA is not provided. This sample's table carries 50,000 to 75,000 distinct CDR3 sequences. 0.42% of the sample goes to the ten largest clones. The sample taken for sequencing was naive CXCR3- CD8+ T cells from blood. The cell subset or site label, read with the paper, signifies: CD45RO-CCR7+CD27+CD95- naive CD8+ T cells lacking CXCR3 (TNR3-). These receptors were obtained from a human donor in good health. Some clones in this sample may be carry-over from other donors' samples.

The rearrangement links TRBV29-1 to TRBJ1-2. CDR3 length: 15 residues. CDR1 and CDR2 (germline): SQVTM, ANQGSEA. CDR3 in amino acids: CSVESPRQAIYGYTF.

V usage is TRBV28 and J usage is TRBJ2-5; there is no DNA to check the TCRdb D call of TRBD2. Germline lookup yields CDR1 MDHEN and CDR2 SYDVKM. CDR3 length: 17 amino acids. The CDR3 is CASRTGTSGRIQETQYF.

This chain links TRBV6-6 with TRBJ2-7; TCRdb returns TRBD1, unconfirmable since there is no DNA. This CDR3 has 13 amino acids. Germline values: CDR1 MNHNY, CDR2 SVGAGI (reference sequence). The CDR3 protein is CASSYAGQYEQYF.

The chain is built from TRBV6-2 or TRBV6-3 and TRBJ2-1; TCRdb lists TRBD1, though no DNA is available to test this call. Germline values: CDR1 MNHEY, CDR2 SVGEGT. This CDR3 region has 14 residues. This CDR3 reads CASSKTGTHNEQFF.

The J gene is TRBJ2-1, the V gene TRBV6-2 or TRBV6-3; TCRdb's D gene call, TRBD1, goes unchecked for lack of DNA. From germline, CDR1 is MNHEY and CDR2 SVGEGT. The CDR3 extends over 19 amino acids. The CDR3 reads CASSYRGSGGFKKNNEQFF.

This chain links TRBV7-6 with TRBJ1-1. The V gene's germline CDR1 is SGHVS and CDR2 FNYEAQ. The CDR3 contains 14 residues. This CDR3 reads CASASGPMNTEAFF.

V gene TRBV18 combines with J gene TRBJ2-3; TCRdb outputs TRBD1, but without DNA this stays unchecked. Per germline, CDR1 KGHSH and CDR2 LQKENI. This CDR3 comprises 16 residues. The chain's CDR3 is CASSLSEEGGPDTQYF. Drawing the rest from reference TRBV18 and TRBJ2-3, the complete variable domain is NAGVMQNPRHLVRRRGQEARLRCSPMKGHSHVYWYRQLPEEGLKFMVYLQKENIIDESGMPKERFSAEFPKEGPSILRIQQVVRGDSAAYFCASSLSEEGGPDTQYFGPGTRLTVL.

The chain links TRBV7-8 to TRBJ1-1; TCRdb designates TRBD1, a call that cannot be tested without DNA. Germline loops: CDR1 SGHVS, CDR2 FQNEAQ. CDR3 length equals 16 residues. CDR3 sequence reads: CASSLGDRKSGTEAFF. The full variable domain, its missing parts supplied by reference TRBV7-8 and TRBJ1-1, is GAGVSQSPRYKVAKRGQDVALRCDPISGHVSLFWYQQALGQGPEFLTYFQNEAQLDKSGLPSDRFFAERPEGSVSTLKIQRTQQEDSAVYLCASSLGDRKSGTEAFFGQGTRLTVV.

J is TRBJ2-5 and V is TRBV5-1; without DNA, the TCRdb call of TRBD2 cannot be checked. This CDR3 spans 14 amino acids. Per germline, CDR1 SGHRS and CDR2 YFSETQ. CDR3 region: CANTGTSESETQYF. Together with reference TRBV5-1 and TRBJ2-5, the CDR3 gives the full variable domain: KAGVTQTPRYLIKTRGQQVTLSCSPISGHRSVSWYQQTPGQGLQFLFEYFSETQRNKGNFPGRFSGRQFSNSRSEMNVSTLELGDSALYLCANTGTSESETQYFGPGTRLLVL.

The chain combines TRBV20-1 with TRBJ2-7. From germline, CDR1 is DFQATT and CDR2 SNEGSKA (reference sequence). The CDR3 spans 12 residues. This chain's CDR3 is CSADVSGYEQYF.

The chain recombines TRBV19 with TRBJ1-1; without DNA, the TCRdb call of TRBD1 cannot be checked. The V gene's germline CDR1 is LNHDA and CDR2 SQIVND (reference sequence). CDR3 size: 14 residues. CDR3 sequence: CASSTVSRGTEAFF.